This T cell receptor beta chain was captured by sequencing in a study of cytomegalovirus exposure and HLA in healthy donors. For this clone: Antigen: not known.

The J segment lost 8 bases and the V segment lost 2 bases, leaving 6 bases of the junction unmatched. The length of the CDR3 is 14 residues. Germline values: CDR1 MDHEN, CDR2 SYDVKM. The PCR had 60 Vbeta and 13 Jbeta primers. Sequencing used immunoSEQ multiplex PCR; TCRdb keeps in-frame clones, though not all of them. The sample contains about 98,000 clones, around 68% of which appear only once. Each donor was nominally healthy when sampled (though unrecorded immune exposures were likely). Regarding the study as a whole: Likely technical artifact: a cluster of highly shared sequence variants. Most TCR beta V segments were productive about 90% or about 30% of the time in an earlier analysis.

Material for sequencing was PBMCs. This clonotype was sampled from a middle-aged man in good health and CMV-seronegative. The gene calls are TRBV28 and TRBJ2-1, with 7 bases aligning to TRBD2. CDR3 sequence (DNA): TGTGCCAGCAGTTTACAGCCTAGCGGCTATGAGCAGTTCTTC. Protein product: CASSLQPSGYEQFF.